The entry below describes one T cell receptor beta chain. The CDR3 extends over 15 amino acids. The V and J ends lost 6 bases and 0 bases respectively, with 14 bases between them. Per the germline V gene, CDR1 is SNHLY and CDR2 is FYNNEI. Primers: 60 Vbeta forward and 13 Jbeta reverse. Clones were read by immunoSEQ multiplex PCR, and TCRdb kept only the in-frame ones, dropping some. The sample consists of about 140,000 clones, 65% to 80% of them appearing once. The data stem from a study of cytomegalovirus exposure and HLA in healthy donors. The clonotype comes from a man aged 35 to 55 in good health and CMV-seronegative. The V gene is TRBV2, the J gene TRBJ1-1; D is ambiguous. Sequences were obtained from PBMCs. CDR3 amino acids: CASRYPAGMNTEAFF. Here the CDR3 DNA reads TGTGCCAGCAGATACCCGGCGGGCATGAACACTGAAGCTTTCTTT.